The present T cell receptor (beta chain) was sequenced within a study of T cells in Graves' hyperthyroidism and ophthalmopathy. Exclusion followed for patients with uncontrolled infection, other autoimmune disease, pregnancy or lactation. The investigators amplified TCR beta CDR3 regions from RNA transcripts. During a first-round RT-PCR of the TCR CDR3, the HTBI primer set was used. From the multiplex PCR reads, TCRdb called clonotypes with MiXCR, one entry per CDR3 protein. The data show roughly 500,000 distinct CDR3 sequences, roughly 46% seen once. Germline V gene lookup returns CDR1 MDHEN and CDR2 SYDVKM. The CDR3 totals 14 residues. Between the trimmed V and J ends, which lost 3 bases and 3 bases, there was a span of 11 bases.

Sequencing used peripheral blood or thyroid tissue (not recorded which). This TCR was sampled from an adult woman with Graves' disease, either hyperthyroidism or ophthalmopathy (not recorded which). The V gene is TRBV28, the J gene TRBJ1-1; maybe TRBD1 (5 bases). In DNA, the CDR3 is TGTGCCAGCAGTTTTGGGGGTACGGACACTGAAGCTTTCTTT. Translated, it gives CASSFGGTDTEAFF.